Presented here are 20 T cell receptor beta chains from one specimen sequenced in a study of shared clonotypes between healthy human individuals. Repertoires were generated with immunoSEQ multiplex PCR, while TCRdb's copy carries only in-frame clones and drops some. This table holds about 2.2 million clones, over 85% found once. Naive CD8 cells, CD45RO-negative and positively selected for CCR7, excluded terminally differentiated effector memory CD45RA+ cells. Sequenced input: naive CD8+ T cells from PBMCs. The receptors were sampled from a man aged 18 to 29 in good health. Some clones in this sample may be carry-over from other donors' samples.

The chain has TRBV29-1 and TRBJ2-1; the match to TRBD1 covers 9 bases. Germline trimming cut 4 bases from V and 8 bases from J; bases unmatched to any gene: 9. This CDR3 has 14 residues. The germline CDR1 and CDR2 sequences are SQVTM and ANQGSEA. Here the CDR3 DNA reads TGCAGCGTTGTCTGGGACAGGGTTTTCGATGAGCAGTTCTTC. This translates into CSVVWDRVFDEQFF.

The rearrangement uses TRBV27 and TRBJ1-4; possible D gene TRBD1, 5 bases. The germline CDR1 and CDR2 sequences are MNHEY and SMNVEV (reference sequence). The CDR3 runs to 13 residues. The germline V and J ends were trimmed by 8 bases and 5 bases, with 12 bases remaining between them. Written as DNA, the CDR3 is TGTGCCAGCGGGGGGATTTCAAATGAAAAACTGTTTTTT. Translating it yields CASGGISNEKLFF.

The chain carries TRBV28 and TRBJ2-7; tentatively, D is TRBD1 or TRBD2 (5 bases each). CDR3 length: 14 amino acids. CDR1 MDHEN and CDR2 SYDVKM come from the germline V gene. V was clipped by 2 bases and J by 5 bases, with 13 bases between them. The CDR3 DNA sequence: TGTGCCAGCAGTTTACTGGCAGGGACGGACGAGCAGTACTTC. It encodes CASSLLAGTDEQYF. The full variable domain, rest sourced from reference TRBV28 and TRBJ2-7, is DVKVTQSSRYLVKRTGEKVFLECVQDMDHENMFWYRQDPGLGLRLIYFSYDVKMKEKGDIPEGYSVSREKKERFSLILESASTNQTSMYLCASSLLAGTDEQYFGPGTRLTVT.

CDR3 in DNA: TGTGCCAGCAAGCCAGGTGTTCGTCACGAGCAGTACTTC. Protein product: CASKPGVRHEQYF. This sequence joins TRBV2 and TRBJ2-7, with D unresolved. Trimming removed 7 bases from V and 5 bases from J, with 15 bases in between. CDR3 length equals 13 residues. Germline values: CDR1 SNHLY, CDR2 FYNNEI.

V gene TRBV19 combines with J gene TRBJ2-7; D not certain. This CDR3 region has 14 residues. Germline V gene lookup returns CDR1 LNHDA and CDR2 SQIVND (reference sequence). V was trimmed by 9 bases and J by 1 base, leaving 16 bases between them. In DNA form, the CDR3 reads TGTGCCAGAAAGACCCGACTGCATTCCTACGAGCAGTACTTC. Amino acid sequence: CARKTRLHSYEQYF.

This clone was found once. The CDR3 region has the DNA TGTGCCAGCAGTTACCGGACAGGGGGCTCCTACGAGCAGTACTTC. This translates into CASSYRTGGSYEQYF. The gene calls are TRBV27 and TRBJ2-7, with TRBD1 matching over 10 bases. Trimming took 4 bases from V and 0 from J; bases not matched to a gene: 3. The CDR3 has 15 residues. CDR1 is MNHEY and CDR2 is SMNVEV in the germline V gene (reference sequence).

In its sample, this clone was seen once. The V and J genes are TRBV5-4 and TRBJ1-2; D is ambiguous. The CDR3 runs 15 residues. The V gene's germline CDR1 is SGHNT and CDR2 YYREEE (reference sequence). Between the trimmed V and J ends, which lost 2 bases and 2 bases, there was a span of 13 bases. The CDR3 region has the DNA TGTGCCAGCAGCTTTAGTGTTTATGGGAACTATGGCTACACCTTC. Protein product: CASSFSVYGNYGYTF.

The chain's CDR3 is CASRTGTSDYEQYF. The CDR3 DNA sequence: TGTGCCAGCAGGACCGGGACTAGCGACTACGAGCAGTACTTC. The gene calls are TRBV5-4 and TRBJ2-7; TRBD2 aligns across 10 bases. The CDR3 runs 14 residues. Trimming took 5 bases from V and 3 from J; bases not matched to a gene: 5. Germline CDR1 is SGHNT and CDR2 is YYREEE (reference sequence).

The chain joins TRBV7-9 to TRBJ2-5; the D call may be TRBD1 or TRBD2 (6 bases each). The CDR3 is 13 residues long. V was pared by 5 bases and J by 5 bases, with 12 bases between. CDR1 is SEHNR and CDR2 is FQNEAQ in the germline V gene (reference sequence). This chain's CDR3 is CASSQGGMETQYF. Here the CDR3 DNA reads TGTGCCAGCAGCCAAGGGGGGATGGAGACCCAGTACTTC.

The rearrangement joins TRBV7-9 to TRBJ1-2; 8 bases are shared with TRBD1. Germline-derived CDR1 and CDR2 are SEHNR and FQNEAQ (reference sequence). The junction had 4 bases not matched to a gene; V was cut back by 4 bases and J by 6 bases. The length of the CDR3 is 13 residues. The CDR3 here is CASSSTGGDGYTF. CDR3 in DNA: TGTGCCAGCAGCTCCACAGGGGGTGATGGCTACACCTTC.

The V call is TRBV27, the J call TRBJ2-7, with TRBD1 as a possible D gene (5 bases). Trimming removed 5 bases at V and 1 base at J, with 15 bases between. Germline CDR1 reads MNHEY; CDR2 reads SMNVEV (reference sequence). CDR3 length: 15 residues. The CDR3 DNA reads TGTGCCAGCAGTAACACAACTCAGGGTTCCTACGAGCAGTACTTC. The encoded protein is CASSNTTQGSYEQYF.

This chain connects TRBV6-6 to TRBJ2-5; TRBD2 matches at 11 bases. The germline gives CDR1 MNHNY, CDR2 SVGAGI (reference sequence). The CDR3 is made up of 16 amino acids. The J segment lost 4 bases and the V segment lost 4 bases, leaving 8 bases of the junction unmatched. CDR3 residues: CASSSTGLAGRETQYF. The CDR3 DNA is TGTGCCAGCAGTTCGACCGGACTAGCGGGTCGAGAGACCCAGTACTTC.

The chain couples TRBV5-6 to TRBJ2-3; D assignment may be TRBD1 or TRBD2 (6 bases each). Germline-derived CDR1 and CDR2 are SGHDT and YYEEEE. V was cut by 5 bases and J by 2 bases, with 15 bases left in between. The CDR3 length is 15 residues. The DNA for the CDR3 is TGTGCCAGCAGTGGGGGCGGGACAATCACAGATACGCAGTATTTT. This codes for CASSGGGTITDTQYF.

The rearrangement joins TRBV2 to TRBJ1-5, with TRBD1 as a possible D gene (6 bases). Deletions cut 8 bases from V and 0 bases from J, with 14 bases between. CDR1 is SNHLY and CDR2 is FYNNEI in the germline V gene. This CDR3 comprises 15 residues. The CDR3 bases are TGTGCCAGCCGACAGGTCAGAAATAGCAATCAGCCCCAGCATTTT. Protein product: CASRQVRNSNQPQHF. The complete variable domain, with remaining parts taken from reference TRBV2 and TRBJ1-5, reads EPEVTQTPSHQVTQMGQEVILRCVPISNHLYFYWYRQILGQKVEFLVSFYNNEISEKSEIFDDQFSVERPDGSNFTLKIRSTKLEDSAMYFCASRQVRNSNQPQHFGDGTRLSIL.

The chain joins TRBV21-1 to TRBJ1-2; TRBD1 reflects the table's D call only, with no check against the DNA. TRBV21-1 is a pseudogene locus. The CDR3 is 15 residues long. The CDR3 is CASSNGPEDSYGYTF. Here the CDR3 DNA reads TGTGCCAGCAGCAATGGTCCCGAGGACAGCTATGGCTACACCTTC.

The count of this clone is one. The rearrangement joins TRBV9 to TRBJ1-4, with 7 bases lining up with TRBD1. J was trimmed by 2 bases and V by 3 bases; bases with no gene match: 4. The CDR3 is made up of 15 amino acids. CDR1 and CDR2 from the germline V gene are SGDLS and YYNGEE. Here the CDR3 DNA reads TGTGCCAGCAGCGGAGGGACAGACACTAATGAAAAACTGTTTTTT. As protein: CASSGGTDTNEKLFF.

The CDR3 reads CASSMLAGKELFF. The CDR3 bases are TGTGCCAGTAGTATGCTAGCGGGAAAGGAGCTGTTTTTT. The J gene is TRBJ2-2, the V gene TRBV19, with 9 positions matching TRBD2. The CDR3 sequence is 13 residues long. J was trimmed by 10 bases and V by 3 bases; bases with no gene match: 3. Germline V gene lookup returns CDR1 LNHDA and CDR2 SQIVND (reference sequence).

The chain recombines TRBV28 with TRBJ2-1; D might be TRBD1 or TRBD2, each matching 5 bases. The CDR3 loop spans 14 amino acids. With 8 bases removed from V and 6 bases from J, the gap between germline ends came to 17 bases. Germline CDR1 reads MDHEN; CDR2 reads SYDVKM. The CDR3 reads CASLEAGWVNEQFF. In DNA, the CDR3 is TGTGCCAGCCTGGAGGCAGGGTGGGTCAATGAGCAGTTCTTC.

This clone appeared a single time. The rearrangement uses TRBV11-2 and TRBJ1-4, with a tentative D call TRBD1 (5 bases). This CDR3 spans 12 amino acids. Trimming took off 1 base at V and 12 bases at J, with 9 bases between the two ends. Per the germline V gene, CDR1 is SGHAT and CDR2 is FQNNGV. The CDR3 sequence is CASSLGRVQLFF. DNA of the CDR3: TGTGCCAGCAGCTTAGGCAGGGTGCAACTGTTTTTT.

This clone has just a few counts. The chain carries TRBV9 and TRBJ1-1; tentative D call: TRBD1 (6 bases). V lost 1 base and J 0 bases, leaving 16 bases between the germline ends. In germline, CDR1 is SGDLS, CDR2 YYNGEE. This CDR3 is built from 17 residues. The CDR3 spells CASSVPQRGQLNTEAFF. The CDR3 DNA reads TGTGCCAGCAGCGTACCCCAAAGAGGACAGTTGAACACTGAAGCTTTCTTT.